The clone carrying this T cell receptor (beta chain) was recorded a few times. Its antigen remains unknown. This may be a read error: a much more frequent sequence differs by one nucleotide. This entry comes from a study of metastatic and nonmetastatic thyroid tumors. Whole-study context: Across peripheral blood and tumor or nodule tissue samples taken from malignant and benign thyroid patients, the repertoires were compared with one another.

The CDR3 sequence is 14 residues long. Germline V CDR1 and CDR2: KGHSH, LQKENI. None of the patients had undergone any treatment ahead of thyroid surgery. Study results and limitations: Malignant tumors reportedly showed significantly higher TCR beta diversity than benign nodules in both blood and tumor.

From the PCR reads, TCRdb re-called clones with MiXCR. In the table there are over 15,000 clones, approximately 12% of which are singletons. The sequence derives from a female donor with papillary thyroid cancer or a benign thyroid nodule (not recorded which). Some clones in this sample may be carry-over from other donors' samples. The genes are TRBV18 and TRBJ1-5; TRBD1 is a possible D gene (6 bases). The sample consisted of tumor tissue. Here the CDR3 DNA reads TGTGCCAGCTCAAGGGGGGTTAGCAATCTGCCCCAGCATTTT. Protein product: CASSRGVSNLPQHF.